This T cell receptor beta chain is from a study of vaccination and CD4 T cells after COVID-19. Described treatment: approximately 9-day PBMC culture with coronavirus spike peptide pools or control peptides (ViraFEST assay). The dates of positive PCR tests extended from March through December 2020 and came before the US Alpha, Beta and Delta variants. The germline V gene encodes CDR1 LGHNA and CDR2 YSLEER. This CDR3 contains 16 residues. V lost 4 bases and J lost 3; bases outside the gene matches: 7. Oncomine TCR Beta short-read sequencing was applied to DNA from cultured CD4+ T cells. Cultured CD4+ T cells were the source of extracted genomic DNA. TCRdb processed the PCR reads anew with MiXCR; each CDR3 protein has one entry. The sample lists 7,500 to 9,000 distinct CDR3 sequences, roughly 19% occurring once. Comment on this clonotype: Its antigen is not known.

V gene TRBV4-3 combines with J gene TRBJ2-1; 9 positions agree with TRBD1. Sequencing was performed on CD4+ T cells from blood, cultured in vitro, taken after SARS-CoV-2 vaccination. This clonotype was sampled from a human donor who had recovered from COVID-19. This chain's CDR3 is CASSRLQGASYNEQFF. The CDR3 bases are TGCGCCAGCAGCCGCCTACAGGGGGCTAGCTACAATGAGCAGTTCTTC.